This T cell receptor (beta chain) was captured by sequencing in a study of beta chain features in type 1 diabetes. This clone was detected only a few times. Its specificity is unknown. Findings of the study overall: The study found moderately but significantly shorter TCRB CDR3s in all four CD4+ subsets of Type 1 diabetes patients. Cells expressing TCR highly could be over-represented by cDNA sequencing. Fewer junction insertions and more nucleotide deletions appeared in type 1 diabetes patients. Patients and controls would share equally any PCR tilt toward shorter templates.

Expressed TCRB transcripts were sequenced because the isolated RNA had all been reverse transcribed beforehand. TCRdb's copy holds only in-frame clones and misses some; the assay was immunoSEQ multiplex PCR. The data contain about 15,000 clones, around 77% of them seen just once; the ten biggest clones take up approximately 0.31%. The authors sorted CD4+ naive, central memory, regulatory and stem cell-like memory cells via CD45RO/CCR7/CD25/CD127/CD95/CD27. This CDR3 is built from 13 residues. V gave up 4 bases and J gave up 5 bases, with 9 bases separating them. The germline V gene encodes CDR1 SGHAT and CDR2 FQNNGV.

The sequencing input was stem cell memory CD4+ T cells from blood. The J gene is TRBJ2-1, the V gene TRBV11-2, with D unresolved. The clonotype was recovered from a woman in her late teens or twenties with type 1 diabetes. CDR3 residues: CASSSTNNNEQFF. CDR3 nucleotides: TGTGCCAGCAGCTCCACTAACAACAATGAGCAGTTCTTC.